What follows are 15 T cell receptor beta chains derived from one specimen sequenced in a study of T cell responses to AZD1222 COVID-19 vaccine. Assay used: immunoSEQ multiplex PCR; TCRdb lists only in-frame clones, some missing. The repertoire holds fewer than 75,000 clones, with 85% as singletons. The sequenced sample was peripheral blood, obtained on day 0 of AZD1222 vaccination. The receptors originated from an adult in good health.

This chain connects TRBV9 to TRBJ1-1; D is undetermined. V was pared by 0 bases and J by 1 base, with 7 bases between. Per germline, CDR1 SGDLS and CDR2 YYNGEE. This CDR3 has 14 amino acids. CDR3 amino acids: CASSVGDRNTEAFF. CDR3 coding DNA: TGTGCCAGCAGCGTAGGTGATCGGAACACTGAAGCTTTCTTT.

V usage is TRBV10-3 and J usage is TRBJ1-2, with 8 bases lining up with TRBD1. Per germline, CDR1 ENHRY and CDR2 SYGVKD. With V trimmed by 5 bases and J by 0 bases, 8 bases remained unmatched. This CDR3 has 16 amino acids. The CDR3 is CAISPQGASANYGYTF. The CDR3 nucleotides read TGTGCCATCAGTCCCCAGGGGGCAAGCGCTAACTATGGCTACACCTTC.

This chain links TRBV2 with TRBJ1-2, with 7 bases identical to TRBD1. The trim removed 4 bases at V and 6 bases at J, leaving 8 bases unmatched. The CDR3 has 14 amino acids. Germline V gene sequence: CDR1 SNHLY, CDR2 FYNNEI. The chain's CDR3 is CASSVSGQGDGYTF. The CDR3 DNA is TGTGCCAGCAGTGTATCAGGGCAGGGGGATGGCTACACCTTC.

The V call is TRBV11-3, the J call TRBJ1-3, with 11 bases that match TRBD1. The germline V gene has CDR1 SGHNT and CDR2 YENEEA. V trimming: 2 bases; J trimming: 4 bases; junction bases outside the gene matches: 7. CDR3 size: 17 residues. The CDR3 sequence is CASSLNGQGAFGNTIYF. The CDR3, as DNA: TGTGCCAGCAGCTTAAATGGACAGGGGGCGTTCGGAAACACCATATATTTT.

This chain joins TRBV6-4 and TRBJ2-3, with 8 bases that match TRBD2. Trimming took 3 bases from V and 5 from J; bases not matched to a gene: 10. CDR3 size: 16 residues. CDR1 MRHNA and CDR2 SNTAGT come from the germline V gene. CDR3 nucleotides: TGTGCCAGCAGTGAGTCCTCTAGCGGGCGACAAGATACGCAGTATTTT. This codes for CASSESSSGRQDTQYF.

The rearrangement joins TRBV2 to TRBJ2-7, with 8 bases lining up with TRBD2. The junction had 7 bases not matched to a gene; V was cut back by 5 bases and J by 4 bases. Germline V gene data show CDR1 as SNHLY and CDR2 as FYNNEI. The CDR3 has 14 residues. CDR3 DNA: TGTGCCAGCAGTAGAGGGACTAGTGGGTACGAGCAGTACTTC. It codes for CASSRGTSGYEQYF.

This clone appeared a few times. The chain combines TRBV3-1 (or the pseudogene TRBV3-2) with TRBJ1-1; unclear D gene. With 8 bases removed from V and 5 bases from J, the gap between germline ends came to 9 bases. This CDR3 has 11 amino acids. CDR1 and CDR2 from the germline V gene are LGHDT and YNNKEL (reference sequence). CDR3 sequence: CASGAGTEAFF. The CDR3 DNA sequence: TGTGCCAGCGGAGCGGGGACTGAAGCTTTCTTT.

This rearrangement joins TRBV5-1 to TRBJ1-4, with D tentatively TRBD1 (5 bases). V was trimmed by 6 bases and J by 0 bases, leaving 9 bases between them. Germline V lookup: CDR1 SGHRS, CDR2 YFSETQ. The CDR3 is 14 residues long. The CDR3 coding sequence is TGCGCCAGCATGGAGGGGCCAACTAATGAAAAACTGTTTTTT. Residues: CASMEGPTNEKLFF.

Judged by abundance, this clone is medium-sized (0.01 to 0.1%). The gene calls are TRBV2 and TRBJ2-3, with 8 bases identical to TRBD2. CDR1 SNHLY and CDR2 FYNNEI come from the germline V gene. The CDR3 loop spans 15 amino acids. V dropped 3 bases and J dropped 0; count of bases not matched to a gene: 2. CDR3 protein: CASSDAGGSTDTQYF. As DNA, the CDR3 is TGTGCCAGCAGTGATGCGGGGGGTAGCACAGATACGCAGTATTTT.

This chain joins TRBV13 and TRBJ1-2; D not resolved. The length of the CDR3 is 14 residues. Germline lookup yields CDR1 PRHDT and CDR2 FYEKMQ (reference sequence). Deletions cut 5 bases from V and 4 bases from J, with 14 bases between. This chain's CDR3 is CASSRSGRLYGYTF. The DNA for the CDR3 is TGTGCCAGCAGCAGATCTGGACGTCTCTATGGCTACACCTTC.

The chain has TRBV30 and TRBJ1-5; D is unresolved. V was clipped by 2 bases and J by 7 bases, with 9 bases between them. The CDR3 covers 12 residues. Germline CDR1 reads GTSNPN; CDR2 reads SVGIG (reference sequence). The CDR3 region has the DNA TGTGCCTGGAGTACTCATGGACAGCCCCAGCATTTT. Translation gives CAWSTHGQPQHF.

This clone showed up just once. The chain combines TRBV30 with TRBJ1-5; a weak D match, TRBD1 (5 bases). This CDR3 spans 14 amino acids. Germline CDR1 GTSNPN, CDR2 SVGIG (reference sequence). Trimming pared 1 base from V and 2 bases from J, leaving 9 bases between. For the CDR3, the DNA is TGTGCCTGGAGTGAGGGGAATCGCAATCAGCCCCAGCATTTT. Translated, it gives CAWSEGNRNQPQHF.

About this clone itself: The CDR3 ends on some other residue instead of the conserved phenylalanine or tryptophan, so this is likely a read error. The V gene is TRBV2, the J gene TRBJ2-2; weak D call: TRBD1 (6 bases). This CDR3 is 15 amino acids long. V dropped 1 base and J dropped 5 bases, with 11 bases sitting between them. CDR1 and CDR2 from the germline V gene are SNHLY and FYNNEI. This CDR3 reads CASSEVGANTGELFS. The CDR3 nucleotides read TGTGCCAGCAGTGAAGTGGGGGCCAATACCGGGGAGCTGTTTTCC.

This clone was picked up a small number of times. The CDR3 region is CASSLMAAYEQYF. The DNA of the CDR3 is TGTGCCAGCAGTTTAATGGCCGCCTACGAGCAGTACTTC. V and J are TRBV12-3 or TRBV12-4 and TRBJ2-7; D unresolved. Deletions cut 2 bases from V and 2 bases from J, with 7 bases between. The CDR3 contains 13 residues.

The count of this clone is one. J is TRBJ2-5 and V is TRBV7-2; D tentatively reads TRBD1 or TRBD2 (6 bases each). Trimming cost V 5 bases and J 5 bases, with 15 bases left between them. CDR1 SGHTA and CDR2 FQGNSA come from the germline V gene. The length of the CDR3 is 14 residues. CDR3 sequence (DNA): TGTGCCAGCAGCGCCCGGGGGCCTCCCGAGACCCAGTACTTC. It yields the protein CASSARGPPETQYF.